One and the same sample provided the 32 T cell receptor beta chains below, sequenced in a study of blood T cell repertoires in COVID-19. Clones were read by immunoSEQ multiplex PCR, and TCRdb kept only the in-frame ones, dropping some. Of a few hundred thousand clones listed, about 83% are singletons. Material for sequencing was peripheral blood. Receptors originate from a woman between 50 and 59 years old with acute or convalescent COVID-19.

The chain links TRBV10-3 to TRBJ2-7; a possible D gene is TRBD1 (6 bases). V gave up 6 bases and J gave up 1 base, with 13 bases separating them. CDR1 and CDR2 from the germline V gene are ENHRY and SYGVKD. CDR3 length: 14 residues. The CDR3 protein is CAIRRTEASYEQYF. In DNA, the CDR3 is TGTGCCATCAGGCGGACAGAAGCATCCTACGAGCAGTACTTC.

The rearrangement joins TRBV11-2 to TRBJ1-1; 9 bases line up with TRBD1. The CDR3 length is 13 residues. Germline V lookup: CDR1 SGHAT, CDR2 FQNNGV. With 7 bases clipped from V and 4 bases from J, the junction kept 4 bases outside the gene matches. The CDR3 DNA follows: TGTGCCAGCATCCAGACAGGGGGCACTGAAGCTTTCTTT. Encoded protein: CASIQTGGTEAFF.

The chain couples TRBV29-1 to TRBJ1-2; 8 bases line up with TRBD1. Germline trimming cut 6 bases from V and 2 bases from J; bases unmatched to any gene: 8. The CDR3 is 14 amino acids. Germline CDR1 SQVTM, CDR2 ANQGSEA. The CDR3 DNA sequence: TGCAGCGTCGCCTCGGACAGGGTGAACTATGGCTACACCTTC. It specifies CSVASDRVNYGYTF.

The chain combines TRBV28 with TRBJ2-1; 7 bases are shared with TRBD2. Trimming took 4 bases from V and 0 from J; bases not matched to a gene: 6. Germline CDR1 is MDHEN and CDR2 is SYDVKM. The CDR3 is 16 residues long. The CDR3 nucleotides read TGTGCCAGCAGTTCCATGGTAGCGGGCTCCTACAATGAGCAGTTCTTC. Its translation: CASSSMVAGSYNEQFF.

The chain uses TRBV19 and TRBJ1-2; 7 bases line up with TRBD1. V was clipped by 7 bases and J by 3 bases; unmatched bases: 8. In germline, CDR1 is LNHDA, CDR2 SQIVND (reference sequence). CDR3 size: 14 residues. CDR3 sequence (DNA): TGTGCCAGTACACAGGGGCGGACTGACTATGGCTACACCTTC. As protein: CASTQGRTDYGYTF.

The V gene is TRBV28, the J gene TRBJ2-3; no firm D call. This CDR3 comprises 13 residues. The V end was cut by 2 bases, the J end by 9 bases, with 12 bases between. Per the germline V gene, CDR1 is MDHEN and CDR2 is SYDVKM. Here the CDR3 reads CASSLSMAGTQYF. The CDR3 DNA is TGTGCCAGCAGTTTAAGTATGGCAGGCACGCAGTATTTT.

V gene TRBV19 combines with J gene TRBJ2-1, with a tentative D call TRBD1 (5 bases). Per the germline V gene, CDR1 is LNHDA and CDR2 is SQIVND (reference sequence). The CDR3 covers 15 residues. V was trimmed by 7 bases and J by 5 bases, leaving 18 bases between them. The CDR3 reads CASKPWGLFDNEQFF. In nucleotides, the CDR3 is TGTGCCAGTAAGCCCTGGGGCCTGTTTGACAATGAGCAGTTCTTC.

This CDR3 reads CASSFSGSYEQYF. The CDR3 DNA is TGTGCCAGCAGCTTTAGCGGGAGCTACGAGCAGTACTTC. The chain recombines TRBV7-2 with TRBJ2-7, with 9 bases matching TRBD2. This CDR3 contains 13 residues. The V gene's germline CDR1 is SGHTA and CDR2 FQGNSA. The J segment lost 3 bases and the V segment lost 3 bases, leaving 0 bases of the junction unmatched.

The DNA for the CDR3 is TGTGCCAGCAGTTCCCTGGACAGGGGTGAAGCTTTCTTT. Its translation is CASSSLDRGEAFF. V and J are TRBV27 and TRBJ1-1; 9 bases fit TRBD1. The CDR3 spans 13 residues. The V gene's germline CDR1 is MNHEY and CDR2 SMNVEV (reference sequence). J was trimmed by 7 bases and V by 4 bases; bases with no gene match: 4.

The rearrangement uses TRBV29-1 and TRBJ2-2; weak D call: TRBD1 (6 bases). There are 14 residues in the CDR3. The V and J ends lost 4 bases and 0 bases respectively, with 9 bases between them. Looked up from germline, CDR1 is SQVTM and CDR2 is ANQGSEA. CDR3 sequence (DNA): TGCAGCGTTGTAGGACAGCCGAACACCGGGGAGCTGTTTTTT. It specifies CSVVGQPNTGELFF.

The gene calls are TRBV7-9 and TRBJ1-1; 8 bases line up with TRBD1. The germline V gene has CDR1 SEHNR and CDR2 FQNEAQ (reference sequence). V shed 5 bases, J shed 4 bases, and the junction held 21 bases outside the gene matches. The CDR3 sequence is 19 residues long. For the CDR3, the DNA is TGTGCCAGCAGCCCCCAGCCGGGACAGGTAGTGTCGGGGAGCACTGAAGCTTTCTTT. Its translation is CASSPQPGQVVSGSTEAFF.

This chain links TRBV20-1 with TRBJ1-1; 10 nucleotides match TRBD1. The CDR3 is made up of 15 amino acids. Per the germline V gene, CDR1 is DFQATT and CDR2 is SNEGSKA (reference sequence). Germline trimming cut 3 bases from V and 6 bases from J; bases unmatched to any gene: 10. The CDR3 DNA sequence: TGCAGTGCTAGTGGAAACCGGGACAGGGGCGCTGAAGCTTTCTTT. Translated: CSASGNRDRGAEAFF.

This clone showed up just once. V usage is TRBV6-5 and J usage is TRBJ1-5; D perhaps matches TRBD1 (6 bases). The CDR3 runs 15 residues. The V end was cut by 5 bases, the J end by 0 bases, with 11 bases between. CDR1 MNHEY and CDR2 SVGAGI come from the germline V gene. CDR3 loop: CASSRQGYSNQPQHF. The CDR3 DNA reads as TGTGCCAGCAGTCGTCAGGGGTATAGCAATCAGCCCCAGCATTTT.

The rearrangement uses TRBV7-3 and TRBJ2-5; TRBD2 is a possible D gene (5 bases). The V and J ends lost 4 bases and 5 bases respectively, with 11 bases between them. The CDR3 loop spans 13 amino acids. From germline, CDR1 is SGHTA and CDR2 FQGTGA. CDR3 in DNA: TGTGCCAGCAGCTCAAGGGAGTGGGAGACCCAGTACTTC. Translated: CASSSREWETQYF.

DNA for the CDR3: TGTGCCAGCAGCTTAGAGGGACAGGGCCTAAAGTATGGCTACACCTTC. Its protein product is CASSLEGQGLKYGYTF. The V gene is TRBV11-2, the J gene TRBJ1-2, with 9 bases identical to TRBD1. Germline CDR1 SGHAT, CDR2 FQNNGV. V shed 0 bases, J shed 5 bases, and the junction held 7 bases outside the gene matches. The CDR3 contains 16 residues.

J is TRBJ2-1 and V is TRBV29-1, with D possibly TRBD2 on 6 matching bases. The CDR3 runs 14 residues. The germline V and J ends were trimmed by 6 bases and 2 bases, with 14 bases remaining between them. Germline V gene sequence: CDR1 SQVTM, CDR2 ANQGSEA. The CDR3 loop reads CSVVVGLTYNEQFF. Here the CDR3 DNA reads TGCAGCGTAGTTGTGGGACTGACCTACAATGAGCAGTTCTTC.

The sample holds a few counts of this clone. The chain links TRBV7-9 to TRBJ1-6; 8 bases are a match to TRBD1. There are 19 residues in the CDR3. V lost 2 bases, J lost 0 bases, and 9 bases stayed unmatched. Germline-derived CDR1 and CDR2 are SEHNR and FQNEAQ (reference sequence). The CDR3 loop reads CASSLQIWTGSSYNSPLHF. DNA for the CDR3: TGTGCCAGCAGCTTACAGATCTGGACAGGGAGCTCCTATAATTCACCCCTCCACTTT.

This clone was seen a handful of times. This chain joins TRBV7-9 and TRBJ1-2; 7 nucleotides match TRBD1. V gave up 8 bases and J gave up 7 bases; unmatched junction bases: 4. Germline V CDR1 and CDR2: SEHNR, FQNEAQ (reference sequence). The CDR3 runs 11 residues. CDR3 sequence (DNA): TGTGCCAGCGGGACAGCAGGTGGCTACACCTTC. Amino acids: CASGTAGGYTF.

This chain joins TRBV30 and TRBJ2-6, with a tentative D call TRBD1 (6 bases). The CDR3 consists of 16 residues. Trimming pared 5 bases from V and 2 bases from J, leaving 16 bases between. Germline CDR1 is GTSNPN and CDR2 is SVGIG (reference sequence). DNA for the CDR3: TGTGCCTGGGGGGATAACTCAGGGGCTGGGGCCAACGTCCTGACTTTC. Its protein product is CAWGDNSGAGANVLTF.

The genes are TRBV6-1 and TRBJ1-5; TRBD1 is a possible D gene (5 bases). The CDR3 is 15 residues long. Trimming pared 3 bases from V and 2 bases from J, leaving 11 bases between. Germline CDR1 reads MNHNS; CDR2 reads SASEGT. CDR3 in DNA: TGTGCCAGCAGTGAGGGGCTGTCGGGCAATCAGCCCCAGCATTTT. Amino acid sequence: CASSEGLSGNQPQHF.

The V gene is TRBV4-3, the J gene TRBJ2-1; TRBD2 matches 12 bases. With 4 bases clipped from V and 11 bases from J, the junction kept 3 bases outside the gene matches. In germline, CDR1 is LGHNA, CDR2 YSLEER. The CDR3 covers 13 residues. DNA of the CDR3: TGCGCCAGCAGCCCAGGACTAGCGGGACAGCAGTTCTTC. Translated: CASSPGLAGQQFF.

A few counts support this clone. The chain employs TRBV4-3 and TRBJ1-5; tentative D call: TRBD1 (5 bases). From germline, CDR1 is LGHNA and CDR2 YSLEER. The CDR3 totals 15 residues. V shed 4 bases and J shed 3 bases, with 13 bases lying between them. The CDR3 DNA reads TGCGCCAGCAGCCTCACCGACAGCGACAATCAGCCCCAGCATTTT. It translates to CASSLTDSDNQPQHF.

The chain links TRBV5-4 to TRBJ1-4, with D perhaps TRBD1 (5 bases). Germline CDR1 reads SGHNT; CDR2 reads YYREEE (reference sequence). The CDR3 consists of 14 residues. The V and J ends lost 3 bases and 2 bases respectively, with 8 bases between them. The CDR3 nucleotides are TGTGCCAGCAGCTCTCAGGGTACTAATGAAAAACTGTTTTTT. As protein: CASSSQGTNEKLFF.

The genes are TRBV28 and TRBJ1-2; possibly TRBD1 for D (6 bases). The V gene lost 3 bases and the J gene lost 4 bases, with 9 bases spanning the gap. Germline CDR1 and CDR2: MDHEN and SYDVKM. The CDR3 has 13 amino acids. This CDR3 reads CASSFDRLYGYTF. The DNA of the CDR3 is TGTGCCAGCAGTTTTGACAGGCTCTATGGCTACACCTTC.

This rearrangement joins TRBV5-8 to TRBJ1-1; D is ambiguous. In germline, CDR1 is SGHTS, CDR2 YDEGEE. The length of the CDR3 is 14 residues. Trimming removed 1 base from V and 2 bases from J, with 9 bases in between. This CDR3 is CASSLRGLNTEAFF. CDR3 bases: TGTGCCAGCAGCTTGCGTGGACTTAACACTGAAGCTTTCTTT.

The chain joins TRBV5-3 to TRBJ2-7; a weak D match, TRBD1 (6 bases). TRBV5-3 qualifies as an ORF whose function is uncertain. The CDR3 runs to 14 residues. The V and J ends lost 2 bases and 6 bases respectively, with 15 bases between them. CDR3 coding DNA: TGTGCCAGAAGCTTCAGCTACCAGGGGTCCGAGCAGTACTTC. As protein: CARSFSYQGSEQYF.

J is TRBJ1-2 and V is TRBV6-1, with 8 bases matching TRBD1. Germline V gene lookup returns CDR1 MNHNS and CDR2 SASEGT. The CDR3 loop spans 15 amino acids. J lost 8 bases, V lost 2 bases, and 10 bases had no gene match. The CDR3 nucleotides are TGTGCCAGCAGTGAACCTTGGACAGGGTCATACGGCTACACCTTC. It encodes CASSEPWTGSYGYTF.

This sequence joins TRBV5-1 and TRBJ2-2, with TRBD1 identical over 9 bases. The CDR3 has 16 residues. Trimming removed 0 bases from V and 1 base from J; junction bases left unmatched: 1. Germline V gene sequence: CDR1 SGHRS, CDR2 YFSETQ. The CDR3 DNA reads TGCGCCAGCAGCTTGGAGGACAGGGGGAACACCGGGGAGCTGTTTTTT. Translated, it gives CASSLEDRGNTGELFF.

The chain employs TRBV7-6 and TRBJ2-7; TRBD1 might be the D (6 bases). Trimming removed 4 bases at V and 7 bases at J, with 20 bases between. There are 15 residues in the CDR3. Germline assignment: CDR1 SGHVS and CDR2 FNYEAQ. The CDR3 DNA sequence: TGTGCCAGCAGCTCCCGGCGTGGCAGGGGCTGGGAGCAGTACTTC. Protein sequence: CASSSRRGRGWEQYF.

The V and J genes are TRBV24-1 and TRBJ2-6; TRBD1 agrees at 7 bases. CDR3 length: 16 residues. Unmatched junction bases numbered 6, after V lost 4 bases and J lost 4 bases. Germline CDR1 reads KGHDR; CDR2 reads SFDVKD. This CDR3 is CATSDSGGWGANVLTF. The CDR3 DNA reads TGTGCCACCAGTGACTCAGGGGGTTGGGGGGCCAACGTCCTGACTTTC.

The V gene is TRBV4-1, the J gene TRBJ2-5; D is possibly TRBD1 (5 bases). V was pared by 4 bases and J by 7 bases, with 13 bases between. CDR3 length: 13 residues. Germline V gene sequence: CDR1 MGHRA, CDR2 YSYEKL. The CDR3 protein is CASSPPTEVTQYF. CDR3 DNA sequence: TGCGCCAGCAGCCCGCCGACAGAGGTGACCCAGTACTTC.

The J gene is TRBJ1-4, the V gene TRBV6-6, with D perhaps TRBD1 (6 bases). Germline assignment: CDR1 MNHNY and CDR2 SVGAGI (reference sequence). Trimming cost V 5 bases and J 10 bases, with 20 bases left between them. This CDR3 spans 15 amino acids. CDR3 residues: CASSHLRTAELKLFF. CDR3 nucleotides: TGTGCCAGCAGTCACCTCCGGACAGCTGAATTAAAACTGTTTTTT.